This record covers a single T cell receptor beta chain. The data were obtained in a study of cytomegalovirus exposure and HLA in healthy donors. It was with 60 Vbeta and 13 Jbeta primers that the PCR ran. Measured with immunoSEQ multiplex PCR; TCRdb has only the in-frame clones, and not every one. The sample carries under 130,000 clones, over 70% recorded once. V lost 1 base and J 0 bases, leaving 9 bases between the germline ends. This CDR3 has 16 residues. CDR1 and CDR2 (germline): LNHNV, YYDKDF (reference sequence). What was sequenced was PBMCs. The receptor's source is a man aged 25-40 years in good health and CMV-seronegative. V is TRBV15 and J is TRBJ2-2, with a possible D match to TRBD2 (5 bases). This CDR3 reads CATSRVRGSNTGELFF. CDR3 sequence (DNA): TGTGCCACCAGCAGAGTTCGGGGTTCGAACACCGGGGAGCTGTTTTTT. The variable domain in full, with the rest retrieved from reference TRBV15 and TRBJ2-2, is DAMVIQNPRYQVTQFGKPVTLSCSQTLNHNVMYWYQQKSSQAPKLLFHYYDKDFNNEADTPDNFQSRRPNTSFCFLDIRSPGLGDTAMYLCATSRVRGSNTGELFFGEGSRLTVL.